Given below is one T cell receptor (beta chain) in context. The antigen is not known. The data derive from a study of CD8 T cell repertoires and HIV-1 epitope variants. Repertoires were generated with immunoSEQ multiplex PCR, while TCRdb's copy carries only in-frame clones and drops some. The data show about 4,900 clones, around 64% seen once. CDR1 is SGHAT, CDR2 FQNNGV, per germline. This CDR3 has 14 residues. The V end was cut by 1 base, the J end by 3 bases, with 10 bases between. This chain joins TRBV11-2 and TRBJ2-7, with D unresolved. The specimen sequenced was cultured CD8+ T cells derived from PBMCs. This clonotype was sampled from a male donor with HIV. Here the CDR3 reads CASSLGSRSYEQYF. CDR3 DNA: TGTGCCAGCAGCTTAGGAAGTCGCAGCTACGAGCAGTACTTC.